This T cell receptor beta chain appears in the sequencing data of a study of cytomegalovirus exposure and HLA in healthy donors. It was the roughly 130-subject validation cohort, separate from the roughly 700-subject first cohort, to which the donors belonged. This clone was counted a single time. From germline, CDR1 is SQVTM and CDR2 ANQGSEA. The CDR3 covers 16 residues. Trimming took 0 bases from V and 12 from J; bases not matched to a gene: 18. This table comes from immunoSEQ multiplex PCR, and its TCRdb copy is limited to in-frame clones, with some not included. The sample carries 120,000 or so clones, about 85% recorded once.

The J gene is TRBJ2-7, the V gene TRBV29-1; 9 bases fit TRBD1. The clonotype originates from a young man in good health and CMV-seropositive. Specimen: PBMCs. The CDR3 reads CSVEEWGQDRGPLRYF. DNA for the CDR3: TGCAGCGTTGAAGAGTGGGGACAGGACAGGGGCCCCTTGCGGTACTTC.